The 17 T cell receptor beta chains in this list originate from one sample, sequenced in a study of T cells expressing NK-cell markers. TCRdb reprocessed the 5' RACE reads and stores each CDR3 protein as one record, lacking DNA. The sample features 200,000 to 300,000 distinct CDR3 sequences, with 0.39% in its top ten. Sequenced sample: blood T cells: a sorted CD56 or NKG2C T cell subset, CD4+ or CD8+ T cells, or bulk PBMC T cells (not recorded which). Receptors were obtained from a man aged 18 to 30 in good health.

The chain joins TRBV4-1 to TRBJ2-6; the D gene TCRdb calls, TRBD1, cannot be checked with no DNA. CDR1 and CDR2 (germline): MGHRA, YSYEKL. The CDR3 totals 16 residues. CDR3 loop: CASSRSGTDGANVLTF.

The chain joins TRBV29-1 to TRBJ2-5; no DNA is available, so the TRBD1 call from TCRdb remains unchecked. The CDR3 is 12 amino acids. Per the germline V gene, CDR1 is SQVTM and CDR2 is ANQGSEA. CDR3 sequence: CSVEGQGGAQYF.

The chain links TRBV5-1 to TRBJ2-7; with no DNA, the TCRdb D assignment of TRBD1 cannot be verified. Germline CDR1 SGHRS, CDR2 YFSETQ. The CDR3 covers 15 residues. The CDR3 spells CASSRMDRGRNEQYF.

The rearrangement links TRBV6-5 to TRBJ2-7; lacking DNA, the TRBD1 call made by TCRdb goes unchecked. The germline gives CDR1 MNHEY, CDR2 SVGAGI. This CDR3 spans 14 amino acids. CDR3 loop: CASSLDRARNEQYF.

The chain is built from TRBV10-3 and TRBJ2-1; there is no DNA to check the TCRdb D call of TRBD2. The CDR3 runs to 14 residues. The germline V gene has CDR1 ENHRY and CDR2 SYGVKD. The CDR3 loop reads CATRADSSYNEQFF.

The chain employs TRBV6-1 and TRBJ2-1; TCRdb lists TRBD2, though no DNA is available to test this call. Germline-derived CDR1 and CDR2 are MNHNS and SASEGT. CDR3 length: 15 residues. This CDR3 is CATIRERGSYNEQFF.

CDR3 loop: CASSQVGGDSPLHF. The chain links TRBV4-3 to TRBJ1-6; TCRdb reports TRBD1, a call that lacks DNA to check it against. The CDR3 has 14 amino acids. Germline V gene sequence: CDR1 LGHNA, CDR2 YSLEER.

The V call is TRBV21-1, the J call TRBJ2-3; TCRdb picks TRBD2, but there is no DNA to check that call. TRBV21-1 is designated a pseudogene. The CDR3 covers 15 residues. The CDR3 reads CASSKCLASTDTQYF.

The chain uses TRBV20-1 and TRBJ2-1; the TRBD2 assignment by TCRdb is unverifiable without DNA. This CDR3 is built from 16 residues. The germline gives CDR1 DFQATT, CDR2 SNEGSKA (reference sequence). Here the CDR3 reads CSARDLMGLDYNEQFF.

V and J are TRBV20-1 and TRBJ2-1. Germline loops: CDR1 DFQATT, CDR2 SNEGSKA (reference sequence). The CDR3 spans 14 residues. The CDR3 region is CSASGDSSYNEQFF.

V gene TRBV4-1 combines with J gene TRBJ2-3; TCRdb's D call of TRBD1 is untestable without DNA. CDR1 is MGHRA, CDR2 YSYEKL, per germline. The CDR3 has 16 residues. The CDR3 loop reads CASSQDWTGGTDTQYF.

This chain joins TRBV19 and TRBJ1-4. Per the germline V gene, CDR1 is LNHDA and CDR2 is SQIVND (reference sequence). CDR3 size: 14 residues. The CDR3 is CATSTGLYHEKLFF.

This rearrangement joins TRBV20-1 to TRBJ2-5; checking the TCRdb D call of TRBD2 is not possible without DNA. Per germline, CDR1 DFQATT and CDR2 SNEGSKA (reference sequence). This CDR3 comprises 14 residues. The CDR3 spells CSALQKAGVETQYF.

The gene calls are TRBV5-1 and TRBJ2-5; absent DNA, TCRdb's TRBD1 call cannot be checked. The CDR3 covers 14 residues. Germline-derived CDR1 and CDR2 are SGHRS and YFSETQ. The CDR3 reads CASSSGGDRETQYF.

The gene calls are TRBV7-9 and TRBJ1-3. The germline gives CDR1 SEHNR, CDR2 FQNEAQ (reference sequence). There are 14 residues in the CDR3. CDR3 sequence reads: CASSPSSRVNTIYF.

The gene calls are TRBV20-1 and TRBJ1-2. The CDR3 consists of 15 residues. CDR1 is DFQATT and CDR2 is SNEGSKA in the germline V gene (reference sequence). CDR3 protein: CSARDTDGFNYGYTF.

The V and J genes are TRBV18 and TRBJ1-5. The germline V gene encodes CDR1 KGHSH and CDR2 LQKENI. The length of the CDR3 is 15 residues. CDR3 sequence: CASSPLGGSGQPQHF.